A selection of T cell receptor beta chains follows, all from one sample in a study of type 1 regulatory T cells. TCRdb analysed the reads with MiXCR anew, one entry per CDR3 protein. The sample contains about 68,000 distinct CDR3 sequences, roughly 60% of which appear only once. No antigen is known for these receptors. Input material: cultured T cells, either the whole culture or a sorted T cell fraction (not recorded which). The receptors derive from a human donor in good health. Both conserved end residues are part of each CDR3. The order of the fields is V gene, D gene, J gene, clone size, CDR3 protein, CDR3 DNA. The D gene is left open where the match is weak. Where a row states a size, it is once, few, many or the class of an expanded clone; other rows omit it.

TRBV3-1	TRBD1	TRBJ1-1	once	CASSQDDRAAEAFF	TGTGCCAGCAGCCAGGATGACAGGGCGGCTGAAGCTTTCTTT
TRBV20-1	.	TRBJ2-1	.	CSVSSGTGFNEQFF	TGCAGTGTATCCTCCGGGACTGGGTTCAATGAGCAGTTCTTC
TRBV7-9	.	TRBJ1-2	few	CASSLESYGYTF	TGTGCCAGCAGCTTAGAGAGCTATGGCTACACCTTC
TRBV15	.	TRBJ2-3	few	CATSDRRGGDTQYF	TGTGCCACATCGGACAGACGAGGAGGGGATACGCAGTATTTT
TRBV5-4	.	TRBJ2-3	few	CASSFGGRLAYMGYF	TGTGCCAGCAGCTTCGGGGGCCGTCTAGCTTATATGGGGTATTTT
TRBV12-3/TRBV12-4	.	TRBJ2-7	.	CASSLSVHYEQYF	TGTGCCAGCAGTTTATCCGTACACTACGAGCAGTACTTC
TRBV5-1	.	TRBJ1-2	.	CASTYAGAIYGYTF	TGCGCCAGCACCTACGCAGGGGCAATCTATGGCTACACCTTC
TRBV7-2	.	TRBJ1-2	.	CASSPDPYGYTF	TGTGCCAGCAGCCCAGACCCGTATGGCTACACCTTC
TRBV10-3	.	TRBJ2-7	.	CASEPGDYVGQYF	TGTGCCAGCGAGCCAGGGGACTACGTCGGGCAGTACTTC
TRBV4-3	TRBD1	TRBJ2-2	once	CASSQDQGARELFF	TGCGCCAGCAGCCAAGACCAGGGGGCAAGGGAGCTGTTTTTT
TRBV4-3	.	TRBJ1-2	.	CASSHPEGDGYTF	TGCGCCAGCAGCCACCCCGAGGGGGATGGCTACACCTTC
TRBV6-5	.	TRBJ1-1	.	CASSYASWRSTEAFF	TGTGCCAGCAGTTACGCGTCATGGAGAAGTACTGAAGCTTTCTTT
TRBV3-1	TRBD1	TRBJ1-2	once	CASSRAGGRYGYTF	TGTGCCAGCAGCCGCGCAGGGGGCCGCTATGGCTACACCTTC
TRBV27	.	TRBJ2-7	.	CASSSDRTTWEQYF	TGTGCCAGCAGTTCCGATAGGACGACTTGGGAGCAGTACTTC
TRBV12-3/TRBV12-4	.	TRBJ1-4	.	CASATDGKLFF	TGTGCCAGTGCCACGGATGGTAAACTGTTTTTT
TRBV20-1	.	TRBJ1-6	.	CSANRGVGSPLHF	TGCAGTGCGAATCGTGGGGTCGGGTCACCCCTCCACTTT
TRBV28	.	TRBJ2-7	few	CATQTTPSYEQYF	TGTGCCACCCAAACGACGCCGTCCTACGAGCAGTACTTC
TRBV2	.	TRBJ2-1	.	CASSSRNEQFF	TGTGCCAGCAGTTCTCGGAATGAGCAGTTCTTC
TRBV5-1	.	TRBJ1-2	.	CASSLDGMGTYGYTF	TGCGCCAGCAGCTTGGACGGCATGGGAACCTATGGCTACACCTTC
TRBV29-1	.	TRBJ1-1	few	CSVVLIPTEAFF	TGCAGCGTTGTATTGATCCCCACTGAAGCTTTCTTT
TRBV15	.	TRBJ2-1	.	CATSRDISGNNEQFF	TGTGCCACCAGCAGAGATATCAGTGGGAACAATGAGCAGTTCTTC
TRBV5-1	TRBD1	TRBJ2-3	.	CASSEEPQGIGTDTQYF	TGCGCCAGCAGCGAGGAACCACAGGGGATCGGGACAGATACGCAGTATTTT
TRBV9	TRBD2	TRBJ2-4	.	CASSVGVGRAADIQYF	TGTGCCAGCAGCGTAGGGGTCGGGAGGGCCGCGGACATTCAGTACTTC
TRBV20-1	TRBD2	TRBJ2-1	.	CSAWTSGREGEQFF	TGCAGTGCGTGGACTAGCGGGAGGGAGGGTGAGCAGTTCTTC
TRBV6-6	.	TRBJ2-5	once	CASRQISGSSQTYQETQYF	TGTGCCAGCCGACAAATTTCAGGGTCTTCGCAGACGTACCAAGAGACCCAGTACTTC
TRBV19	.	TRBJ2-7	.	CASSIGPGIFYEQYF	TGTGCCAGTAGTATTGGGCCCGGGATCTTCTACGAGCAGTACTTC
TRBV11-2	TRBD2	TRBJ2-7	.	CASSFSGDTSYEQYF	TGTGCCAGCAGCTTTAGCGGGGACACCTCCTACGAGCAGTACTTC
TRBV15	TRBD1	TRBJ2-1	.	CATSRDPRDSSYNEQFF	TGTGCCACCAGCAGAGATCCCCGGGACAGCTCCTACAATGAGCAGTTCTTC
TRBV5-1	TRBD1	TRBJ2-5	many	CASSLEQGASETQYF	TGCGCCAGCAGCTTGGAACAGGGGGCTTCGGAGACCCAGTACTTC
TRBV12-3/TRBV12-4	.	TRBJ2-3	.	CASSLAIQDTQYF	TGTGCCAGCAGTTTAGCGATACAAGATACGCAGTATTTT
TRBV12-3/TRBV12-4	TRBD2	TRBJ2-2	.	CASSLRLAANTGELFF	TGTGCCAGCAGTTTAAGACTAGCGGCGAACACCGGGGAGCTGTTTTTT
TRBV19	TRBD1	TRBJ2-7	.	CASSTGTGPYEQYF	TGTGCCAGTAGTACTGGGACAGGCCCCTACGAGCAGTACTTC
TRBV27	TRBD2	TRBJ2-7	.	CASSFILAGSREQYF	TGTGCCAGCAGTTTTATCCTAGCGGGATCTAGGGAGCAGTACTTC
TRBV5-1	.	TRBJ1-5	few	CASSPTTGFNQPQHF	TGCGCCAGCAGCCCCACAACAGGGTTCAATCAGCCCCAGCATTTT
TRBV12-3/TRBV12-4	TRBD1	TRBJ2-2	.	CASNNRGNTGELFF	TGTGCCAGCAACAACAGGGGGAACACCGGGGAGCTGTTTTTT
TRBV7-2	.	TRBJ2-3	.	CASSLRWDTQYF	TGTGCCAGCAGCTTAAGATGGGATACGCAGTATTTT
TRBV7-2	.	TRBJ2-3	.	CASSLRVRADTQYF	TGTGCCAGCAGCCTAAGGGTCAGAGCAGATACGCAGTATTTT
TRBV12-3/TRBV12-4	TRBD2	TRBJ2-1	.	CASRVAGGPRNEQFF	TGTGCCAGCAGAGTAGCGGGAGGGCCTCGCAATGAGCAGTTCTTC
TRBV12-3/TRBV12-4	TRBD1	TRBJ2-1	once	CASSPGDSVLDEQFF	TGTGCCAGCAGCCCAGGGGACAGCGTTTTAGATGAGCAGTTCTTC
TRBV6-1	.	TRBJ2-7	.	CASSEEVRSYEQYF	TGTGCCAGCAGTGAGGAGGTGAGGTCCTACGAGCAGTACTTC
TRBV3-1	TRBD2	TRBJ2-2	.	CASSQPRLAGDTGELFF	TGTGCCAGCAGCCAACCCCGTCTAGCGGGAGATACCGGGGAGCTGTTTTTT
TRBV27	.	TRBJ1-6	.	CASSPQTLLGSPLHF	TGTGCCAGCAGTCCCCAGACGCTACTGGGTTCACCCCTCCACTTT
TRBV4-3	.	TRBJ1-2	.	CASSQDGNYGYTF	TGCGCCAGCAGCCAAGATGGGAACTATGGCTACACCTTC
TRBV4-1	.	TRBJ1-3	.	CASSQGDSVAGNTIYF	TGCGCCAGCAGCCAGGGTGACTCGGTGGCTGGAAACACCATATATTTT
TRBV19	TRBD2	TRBJ2-3	.	CASSTLAGLTDTQYF	TGTGCCAGTAGTACGCTAGCGGGCCTCACAGATACGCAGTATTTT
TRBV3-1	TRBD2	TRBJ2-2	.	CASSYAGVVTGELFF	TGTGCCAGCAGTTACGCGGGAGTAGTGACCGGGGAGCTGTTTTTT
TRBV4-2	TRBD2	TRBJ2-3	.	CASVPSGDTTDTQYF	TGTGCCAGCGTCCCTAGCGGGGACACCACAGATACGCAGTATTTT
TRBV25-1	.	TRBJ2-2	.	CATRTVGESTGELFF	TGTGCCACCAGGACCGTGGGGGAGAGCACCGGGGAGCTGTTTTTT
TRBV5-1	.	TRBJ2-1	.	CASSSLVGGFGNEQFF	TGCGCCAGCAGCTCCCTGGTAGGCGGGTTTGGGAATGAGCAGTTCTTC
TRBV7-9	.	TRBJ1-2	.	CASSLAEANYGYTF	TGTGCCAGCAGCTTAGCGGAGGCAAACTATGGCTACACCTTC
TRBV20-1	.	TRBJ1-2	.	CSARPDLYYGYTF	TGCAGTGCTAGACCCGACTTATACTATGGCTACACCTTC
TRBV27	TRBD1	TRBJ2-7	.	CASSSLSGLQGVEQYF	TGTGCCAGCAGCTCCCTCTCGGGCCTACAGGGGGTCGAGCAGTACTTC
TRBV7-3	.	TRBJ2-1	.	CASSLLALNEQFF	TGTGCCAGCAGCTTACTAGCGCTCAATGAGCAGTTCTTC
TRBV7-2	.	TRBJ1-2	few	CASSLLGREYGYTF	TGTGCCAGCAGCCTACTCGGGAGGGAATATGGCTACACCTTC
TRBV20-1	.	TRBJ2-5	few	CSGFSDLQETQYF	TGCAGTGGGTTCTCGGACTTACAAGAGACCCAGTACTTC
TRBV20-1	.	TRBJ2-2	once	CSASLAITGELFF	TGCAGTGCTAGTCTCGCGATAACCGGGGAGCTGTTTTTT
TRBV5-5	.	TRBJ2-1	few	CASTERGVPYNEQFF	TGTGCCAGCACCGAAAGGGGGGTGCCGTACAATGAGCAGTTCTTC
TRBV19	.	TRBJ1-1	.	CASSPDRRYTEAFF	TGTGCCAGTAGCCCTGACAGGCGATACACTGAAGCTTTCTTT
TRBV4-1	.	TRBJ2-3	.	CASSQDRSASSDTQYF	TGCGCCAGCAGCCAAGATAGATCTGCCTCCTCAGATACGCAGTATTTT
TRBV9	.	TRBJ2-1	few	CASSPMVFSSYNEQFF	TGTGCCAGCAGCCCAATGGTGTTTAGCTCCTACAATGAGCAGTTCTTC